The TCR beta chain described here comes from a study of regulatory T cells in long-lasting Graves disease. With V trimmed by 5 bases and J by 1 base, 6 bases remained unmatched. Germline CDR1 SGHVS, CDR2 FNYEAQ. The CDR3 is made up of 15 amino acids. Both iRepertoire HTBI primers and Arm-PCR of CDR3 regions were used to build the TCR beta libraries. TCRdb re-analysed the multiplex PCR reads in MiXCR, keeping a single row per CDR3 protein. Here the sample spans 350,000 to 550,000 distinct CDR3 sequences, just under 15% being singletons. Noted time point: newly diagnosed GD, antithyroid drugs for less than 3 months. PBMCs provided the RNA from which the TCR library was made. Patients came from an endocrinology department in Xi'an, China. These sequences were also reported in another study, on T cells in Graves' hyperthyroidism and ophthalmopathy.

The sequence derives from a woman aged 25 to 39 with Graves disease. The material was peripheral blood mononuclear cells (PBMCs), obtained at new diagnosis, from a patient treated with antithyroid drugs. V usage is TRBV7-6 and J usage is TRBJ2-3, with 7 bases aligning to TRBD2. CDR3 DNA sequence: TGTGCCAGCAGCGGGAGGGCTAGCGGCACAGATACGCAGTATTTT. Its protein product is CASSGRASGTDTQYF.